Shown below are 6 T cell receptor beta chains from a single sample sequenced in a study of blood T cell repertoires in COVID-19. Assay: immunoSEQ multiplex PCR; the TCRdb copy retains only in-frame clones and omits some. The table has about 280,000 clones, almost 90% seen once; the top ten hold around 1.7%. The sequencing sample was made of PBMCs or T cells enriched from blood (not recorded which). The receptors were gathered from a woman between 18 and 29 years old with acute COVID-19.

V gene TRBV5-5 combines with J gene TRBJ2-6; possible D gene TRBD2, 5 bases. CDR1 is SGHKS and CDR2 is YYEKEE in the germline V gene (reference sequence). Between the trimmed V and J ends, which lost 0 bases and 1 base, there was a span of 8 bases. The CDR3 is 16 residues long. The CDR3 DNA follows: TGTGCCAGCAGCTTGGTAGGAGGATCTGGGGCCAACGTCCTGACTTTC. Encoded protein: CASSLVGGSGANVLTF. The whole variable domain, remainder taken from reference TRBV5-5 and TRBJ2-6, is DAGVTQSPTHLIKTRGQQVTLRCSPISGHKSVSWYQQVLGQGPQFIFQYYEKEERGRGNFPDRFSARQFPNYSSELNVNALLLGDSALYLCASSLVGGSGANVLTFGAGSRLTVL.

The chain combines TRBV19 with TRBJ2-2, with 7 bases matching TRBD2. There are 17 residues in the CDR3. Germline CDR1 is LNHDA and CDR2 is SQIVND (reference sequence). V lost 0 bases, J lost 5 bases, and 9 bases stayed unmatched. The CDR3 here is CASSIDRGRGDTGELFF. The CDR3 DNA sequence: TGTGCCAGTAGTATAGATCGGGGACGGGGGGATACCGGGGAGCTGTTTTTT.

J is TRBJ2-7 and V is TRBV5-1; 9 nucleotides agree with TRBD1. J was trimmed by 3 bases and V by 0 bases; bases with no gene match: 13. CDR1 SGHRS and CDR2 YFSETQ come from the germline V gene. The CDR3 spans 18 residues. CDR3 DNA sequence: TGCGCCAGCAGCTTGGGGACCTCGGACAGGGGTCGGTTCTACGAGCAGTACTTC. Protein: CASSLGTSDRGRFYEQYF. The full variable domain, completed using reference TRBV5-1 and TRBJ2-7, is KAGVTQTPRYLIKTRGQQVTLSCSPISGHRSVSWYQQTPGQGLQFLFEYFSETQRNKGNFPGRFSGRQFSNSRSEMNVSTLELGDSALYLCASSLGTSDRGRFYEQYFGPGTRLTVT.

The V gene is TRBV14, the J gene TRBJ2-7; TRBD1 matches 9 bases. The germline CDR1 and CDR2 sequences are SGHDN and FVKESK. This CDR3 has 15 residues. V dropped 5 bases and J dropped 2; count of bases not matched to a gene: 7. The CDR3, as DNA: TGTGCCAGCAGCTGGGGGACAGGGCTCGCCTACGAGCAGTACTTC. Its translation is CASSWGTGLAYEQYF.

This chain connects TRBV3-1 (or the pseudogene TRBV3-2) to TRBJ2-7; tentatively, D is TRBD1 (5 bases). CDR3 size: 15 residues. Looked up from germline, CDR1 is LGHDT and CDR2 is YNNKEL (reference sequence). V was shortened by 4 bases and J by 1 base, with 14 bases between the two germline ends. CDR3 in amino acids: CASSPWTSFSYEQYF. CDR3 DNA sequence: TGTGCCAGCAGCCCATGGACATCGTTTTCCTACGAGCAGTACTTC.

This clone was counted once. CDR3 sequence (DNA): TGTGCCATTAGCGGGACGAGAGAGACCCAGTACTTC. Translating it yields CAISGTRETQYF. The J gene is TRBJ2-5, the V gene TRBV10-3, with TRBD2 matching over 8 bases. Germline V lookup: CDR1 ENHRY, CDR2 SYGVKD. This CDR3 region has 12 residues. The ends lost 9 bases at V and 4 bases at J; junction bases unmatched: 4.